One sample yielded the 8 T cell receptor beta chains listed below, sequenced in a study of glioma-infiltrating T cells. Using RNA template, CDR3s of TCR alpha and beta were amplified with iRepertoire arm-PCR. A single record per CDR3 protein comes from TCRdb applying MiXCR to the multiplex PCR reads. The table records roughly 100,000 distinct CDR3 sequences, 29% of them present only once. The sequenced sample was glioma tissue, nonneoplastic brain tissue, or PBMCs (not recorded which). Source of these receptors: a human donor with low-grade glioma or glioblastoma, undergoing nonglioma brain surgery, or in good health (not recorded which).

This clonotype occurred a few times. J is TRBJ1-6 and V is TRBV20-1; D is unresolved. This CDR3 is built from 14 residues. Germline CDR1 and CDR2: DFQATT and SNEGSKA (reference sequence). Trimming stripped 6 bases from V and 4 bases from J, with 13 bases between. Here the CDR3 reads CSARPRRYNSPLHF. The DNA of the CDR3 is TGCAGTGCCCGCCCGAGGAGGTATAATTCACCCCTCCACTTT.

This clonotype was observed at least ten times. The CDR3 region is CASSRTTNYGYTF. The CDR3 DNA sequence: TGTGCCAGCAGCAGGACAACCAACTATGGCTACACCTTC. V is TRBV28 and J is TRBJ1-2, with D perhaps matching TRBD1 (5 bases). V lost 6 bases, J lost 2 bases, and 10 bases lay in between. In germline, CDR1 is MDHEN, CDR2 SYDVKM. The CDR3 length is 13 residues.

The V call is TRBV29-1, the J call TRBJ1-2, with no clear D. Trimming stripped 5 bases from V and 0 bases from J, with 10 bases between. The CDR3 spans 13 residues. The germline V gene has CDR1 SQVTM and CDR2 ANQGSEA. In DNA, the CDR3 is TGCAGCGTTCTTTCCCTAGCTAACTATGGCTACACCTTC. The encoded protein is CSVLSLANYGYTF.

This clonotype was counted a single time. A read error is possible here, since a much larger clone lies one base away. The rearrangement joins TRBV4-1 to TRBJ1-1; 7 bases align to TRBD1. This CDR3 has 15 residues. From germline, CDR1 is MGHRA and CDR2 YSYEKL. As DNA, the CDR3 is TGCGCCAGCAGGCAAGGAGGGGGCTCGAACACTGAAGCTTTCTTT. It encodes CASRQGGGSNTEAFF.

Concerning this clonotype: A read error may produce the germline difference seen at one junction end. The chain's CDR3 is CACSYTGNYGYTF. CDR3 nucleotides: TGTGCCTGCAGTTATACAGGGAACTATGGCTACACCTTC. The chain combines TRBV6-2 or TRBV6-3 with TRBJ1-2; possible D gene TRBD1, 6 bases. The germline CDR1 and CDR2 sequences are MNHEY and SVGEGT. This CDR3 spans 13 amino acids.

The CDR3 here is CASSTTDRVGTDTQYF. Here the CDR3 DNA reads TGTGCCAGTAGTACGACCGACAGGGTTGGAACAGATACGCAGTATTTT. The J gene is TRBJ2-3, the V gene TRBV19; TRBD1 aligns across 7 bases. The V segment lost 4 bases and the J segment 3 bases; nucleotides outside the gene matches: 10. This CDR3 has 16 amino acids. From germline, CDR1 is LNHDA and CDR2 SQIVND (reference sequence).

Notes on this clonotype: A read error may be the cause here, since a much bigger clone is one base away. The DNA of the CDR3 is TGCGCCAGCAGCCAACCGGGACAGACTAACTATGGCCACACCTTC. Translating it yields CASSQPGQTNYGHTF. This chain links TRBV4-1 with TRBJ1-2; TRBD1 matches at 7 bases. The CDR3 totals 15 residues. Germline V gives CDR1 MGHRA, CDR2 YSYEKL.

This clonotype was observed a handful of times. The CDR3 nucleotides are TGTGCCAGCAGTGGACCGGGACTAGCCCAGGAGACCCAGTACTTC. The encoded protein is CASSGPGLAQETQYF. J is TRBJ2-5 and V is TRBV9, with 9 bases identical to TRBD2. The J segment lost 5 bases and the V segment lost 5 bases, leaving 10 bases of the junction unmatched. The CDR3 consists of 15 residues. CDR1 and CDR2 from the germline V gene are SGDLS and YYNGEE.